A single sample is the source of the 10 T cell receptor beta chains below, sequenced in a study of neoadjuvant anti-PD-1 for oral cavity cancer. Assay: immunoSEQ multiplex PCR; the TCRdb copy retains only in-frame clones and omits some. The sample records about 14,000 clones, around 70% being singletons. Stated time point: after neoadjuvant nivolumab, at surgical resection. Sequencing used PBMCs, obtained after nivolumab (anti-PD-1) treatment. These receptors were taken from a person aged 40 to 85 with oral cavity squamous cell carcinoma.

The chain is built from TRBV10-3 and TRBJ2-2; a possible D gene is TRBD2 (6 bases). The CDR3 covers 13 residues. Deletions cut 10 bases from V and 4 bases from J, with 13 bases between. Germline values: CDR1 ENHRY, CDR2 SYGVKD. CDR3 residues: CATRLDGTGELFF. The CDR3 DNA sequence: TGTGCCACCCGACTAGATGGCACCGGGGAGCTGTTTTTT.

CDR3 sequence (DNA): TGTGCCAGCAGCTTTCGGGAATCCTACGAGCAGTACTTC. Amino acids: CASSFRESYEQYF. The V gene is TRBV7-9, the J gene TRBJ2-7, with a possible D match to TRBD2 (5 bases). The V gene lost 3 bases and the J gene lost 1 base, with 7 bases spanning the gap. Germline V gives CDR1 SEHNR, CDR2 FQNEAQ (reference sequence). This CDR3 has 13 amino acids.

This chain connects TRBV9 to TRBJ2-7; tentatively, D is TRBD2 (6 bases). The V gene lost 4 bases and the J gene lost 1 base, with 18 bases spanning the gap. The length of the CDR3 is 16 residues. Looked up from germline, CDR1 is SGDLS and CDR2 is YYNGEE. The CDR3 coding sequence is TGTGCCAGCAGCTCACCCCGGGACTCACAGTCCTACGAGCAGTACTTC. It translates to CASSSPRDSQSYEQYF.

The chain couples TRBV11-2 to TRBJ2-3, with TRBD2 matching 8 bases. This CDR3 spans 17 amino acids. Trimming took 6 bases from V and 1 from J; bases not matched to a gene: 12. Germline CDR1 reads SGHAT; CDR2 reads FQNNGV. The CDR3 loop is CASRLRVELAGTDTQYF. CDR3 nucleotide sequence: TGTGCCAGCAGGCTTAGGGTCGAACTAGCGGGCACAGATACGCAGTATTTT. The whole variable domain, remainder taken from reference TRBV11-2 and TRBJ2-3, is EAGVAQSPRYKIIEKRQSVAFWCNPISGHATLYWYQQILGQGPKLLIQFQNNGVVDDSQLPKDRFSAERLKGVDSTLKIQPAKLEDSAVYLCASRLRVELAGTDTQYFGPGTRLTVL.

This rearrangement joins TRBV5-6 to TRBJ2-7; D might be TRBD2 (6 bases). Trimming stripped 4 bases from V and 2 bases from J, with 16 bases between. There are 15 residues in the CDR3. CDR1 is SGHDT and CDR2 is YYEEEE in the germline V gene. The CDR3 sequence is CASSGGPGTAYEQYF. CDR3 nucleotide sequence: TGTGCCAGCAGCGGTGGCCCCGGGACTGCCTACGAGCAGTACTTC. The full variable domain, in which reference TRBV5-6 and TRBJ2-7 provide the parts outside the CDR3, is DAGVTQSPTHLIKTRGQQVTLRCSPKSGHDTVSWYQQALGQGPQFIFQYYEEEERQRGNFPDRFSGHQFPNYSSELNVNALLLGDSALYLCASSGGPGTAYEQYFGPGTRLTVT.

V usage is TRBV6-8 and J usage is TRBJ2-1; 9 bases agree with TRBD2. The CDR3 is made up of 15 amino acids. With V trimmed by 4 bases and J by 5 bases, 6 bases remained unmatched. CDR1 is MNHGY, CDR2 SAAAGT, per germline. The CDR3 sequence is CASSSPTSGHNEQFF. In DNA, the CDR3 is TGTGCCAGCAGTTCACCGACTAGCGGTCACAATGAGCAGTTCTTC.

The chain couples TRBV6-1 to TRBJ2-2, with D maybe TRBD2 (6 bases). In germline, CDR1 is MNHNS, CDR2 SASEGT. Trimming took 1 base from V and 7 from J, leaving 22 bases between them. This CDR3 contains 18 residues. The CDR3: CASSEGLGGRSEGGELFF. The DNA of the CDR3 is TGTGCCAGCAGTGAAGGGCTGGGGGGTAGGTCCGAAGGCGGGGAGCTGTTTTTT.

This rearrangement joins TRBV11-2 to TRBJ1-5; 8 bases fit TRBD1. This CDR3 has 14 residues. V shed 5 bases and J 7 bases; nucleotides not matched to a gene: 7. The V gene's germline CDR1 is SGHAT and CDR2 FQNNGV. This CDR3 is CASSPGQGGQPQHF. CDR3 sequence (DNA): TGTGCCAGCAGCCCCGGACAGGGTGGCCAGCCCCAGCATTTT.

This rearrangement joins TRBV18 to TRBJ2-1; D ambiguous. CDR1 is KGHSH and CDR2 is LQKENI in the germline V gene. The V end lost 3 bases, the J end lost 8 bases, and 11 bases lay between the germline ends. The CDR3 sequence is 13 residues long. The CDR3 sequence: CASSPPSWDEQFF. DNA of the CDR3: TGTGCCAGCTCACCCCCCTCTTGGGATGAGCAGTTCTTC. Filled out from reference TRBV18 and TRBJ2-1, the complete variable domain reads NAGVMQNPRHLVRRRGQEARLRCSPMKGHSHVYWYRQLPEEGLKFMVYLQKENIIDESGMPKERFSAEFPKEGPSILRIQQVVRGDSAAYFCASSPPSWDEQFFGPGTRLTVL.

V is TRBV11-2 and J is TRBJ2-5, with TRBD2 matching over 7 bases. Germline CDR1 reads SGHAT; CDR2 reads FQNNGV. The CDR3 spans 16 residues. J was trimmed by 2 bases and V by 5 bases; bases with no gene match: 11. This CDR3 is CASSEGLGSTQETQYF. The CDR3 nucleotides read TGTGCCAGCAGCGAAGGACTAGGGTCCACTCAAGAGACCCAGTACTTC.